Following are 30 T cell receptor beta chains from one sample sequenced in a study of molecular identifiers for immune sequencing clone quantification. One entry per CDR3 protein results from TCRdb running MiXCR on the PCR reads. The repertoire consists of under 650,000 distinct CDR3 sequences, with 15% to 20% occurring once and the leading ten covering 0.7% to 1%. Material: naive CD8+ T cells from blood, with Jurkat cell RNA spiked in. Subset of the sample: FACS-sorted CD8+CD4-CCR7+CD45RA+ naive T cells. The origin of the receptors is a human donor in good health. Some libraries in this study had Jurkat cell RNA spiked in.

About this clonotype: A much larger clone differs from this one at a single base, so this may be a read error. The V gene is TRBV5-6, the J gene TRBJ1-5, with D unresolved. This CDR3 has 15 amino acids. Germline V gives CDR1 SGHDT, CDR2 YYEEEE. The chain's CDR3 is CAGSSRPWSNQPQHF. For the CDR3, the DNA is TGTGCCGGCAGCTCCCGTCCCTGGAGCAATCAGCCCCAGCATTTT.

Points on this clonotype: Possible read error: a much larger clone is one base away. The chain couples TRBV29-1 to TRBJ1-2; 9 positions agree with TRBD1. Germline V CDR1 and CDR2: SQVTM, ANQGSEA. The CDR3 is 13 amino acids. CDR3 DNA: TGCAGCGTTTTAGGACAGGGGAGCTATGGCTACGCCTTC. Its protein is CSVLGQGSYGYAF.

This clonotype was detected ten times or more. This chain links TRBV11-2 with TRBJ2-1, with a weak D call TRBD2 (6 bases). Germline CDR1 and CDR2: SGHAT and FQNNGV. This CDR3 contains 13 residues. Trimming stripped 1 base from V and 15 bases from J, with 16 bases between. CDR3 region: CASSLVGSEWWFF. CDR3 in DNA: TGTGCCAGCAGCTTAGTCGGGAGCGAGTGGTGGTTCTTC.

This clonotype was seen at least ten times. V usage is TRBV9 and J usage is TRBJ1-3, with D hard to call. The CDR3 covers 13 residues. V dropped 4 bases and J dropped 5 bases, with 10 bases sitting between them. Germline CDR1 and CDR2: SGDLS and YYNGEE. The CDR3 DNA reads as TGTGCCAGCAGCCCCAGTGGTAGAAACACCATATATTTT. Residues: CASSPSGRNTIYF.

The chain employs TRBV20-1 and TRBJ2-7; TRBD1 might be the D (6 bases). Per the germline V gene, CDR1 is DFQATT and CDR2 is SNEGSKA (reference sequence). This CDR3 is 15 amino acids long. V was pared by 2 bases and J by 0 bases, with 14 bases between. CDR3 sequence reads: CSARPQGKNSYEQYF. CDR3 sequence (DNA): TGCAGTGCTAGACCACAGGGAAAGAACTCCTACGAGCAGTACTTC.

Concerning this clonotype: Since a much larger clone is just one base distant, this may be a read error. CDR3 nucleotides: TGCAGTGCTAGACCCACCGGACTGTCAGGGGATATGCAGTATTTT. It codes for CSARPTGLSGDMQYF. The chain links TRBV20-1 to TRBJ2-3; possibly TRBD1 for D (6 bases). This CDR3 comprises 15 residues. Germline V CDR1 and CDR2: DFQATT, SNEGSKA (reference sequence).

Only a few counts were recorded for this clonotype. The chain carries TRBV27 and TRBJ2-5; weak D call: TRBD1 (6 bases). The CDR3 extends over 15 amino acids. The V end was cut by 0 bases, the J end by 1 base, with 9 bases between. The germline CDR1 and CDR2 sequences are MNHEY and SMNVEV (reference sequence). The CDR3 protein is CASSLSGHPQETQYF. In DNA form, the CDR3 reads TGTGCCAGCAGTTTATCGGGACACCCCCAAGAGACCCAGTACTTC.

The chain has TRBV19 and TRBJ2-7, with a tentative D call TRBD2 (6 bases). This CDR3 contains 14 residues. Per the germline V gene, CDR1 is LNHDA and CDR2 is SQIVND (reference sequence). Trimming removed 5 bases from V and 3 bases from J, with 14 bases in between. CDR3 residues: CASSSAGLNYEQYF. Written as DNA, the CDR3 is TGTGCCAGTAGTTCGGCGGGGCTTAACTACGAGCAGTACTTC.

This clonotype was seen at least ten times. This chain's CDR3 is CASSAPGQGRRETQYF. DNA of the CDR3: TGTGCCAGCAGCGCTCCGGGACAGGGAAGAAGAGAGACCCAGTACTTC. The chain couples TRBV3-1 to TRBJ2-5; 9 bases match TRBD1. This CDR3 comprises 16 residues. CDR1 and CDR2 from the germline V gene are LGHDT and YNNKEL (reference sequence). With V trimmed by 5 bases and J by 4 bases, 11 bases remained unmatched.

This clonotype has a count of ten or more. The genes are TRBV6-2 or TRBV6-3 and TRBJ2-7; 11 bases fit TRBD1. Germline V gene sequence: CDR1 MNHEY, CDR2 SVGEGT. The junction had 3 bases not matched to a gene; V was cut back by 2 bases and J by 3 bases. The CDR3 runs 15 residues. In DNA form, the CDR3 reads TGTGCCAGCAGTTACGGGACAGGGGGTAACTACGAGCAGTACTTC. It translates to CASSYGTGGNYEQYF.

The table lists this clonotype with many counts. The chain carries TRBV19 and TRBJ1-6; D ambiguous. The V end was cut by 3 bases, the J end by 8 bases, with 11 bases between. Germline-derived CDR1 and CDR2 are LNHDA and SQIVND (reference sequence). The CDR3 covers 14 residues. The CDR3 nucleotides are TGTGCCAGTAGTATTAACCTAAACCATTCACCCCTCCACTTT. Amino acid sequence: CASSINLNHSPLHF.

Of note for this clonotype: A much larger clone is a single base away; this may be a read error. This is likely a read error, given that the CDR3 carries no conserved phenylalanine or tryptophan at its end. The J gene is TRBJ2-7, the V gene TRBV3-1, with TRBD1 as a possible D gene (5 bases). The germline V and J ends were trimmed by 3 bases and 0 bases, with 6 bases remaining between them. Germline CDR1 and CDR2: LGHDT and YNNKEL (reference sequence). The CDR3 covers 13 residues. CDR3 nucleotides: TGTGCCAGCAGCCACGGACACTCCTACGAGCAGTACTCC. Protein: CASSHGHSYEQYS.

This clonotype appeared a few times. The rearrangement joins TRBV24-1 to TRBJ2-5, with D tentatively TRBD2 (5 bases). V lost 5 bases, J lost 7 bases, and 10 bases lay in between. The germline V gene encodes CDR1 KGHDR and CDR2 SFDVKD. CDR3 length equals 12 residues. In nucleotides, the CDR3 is TGTGCCACCAGTGGTGGGAGCGGGACCCAGTACTTC. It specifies CATSGGSGTQYF.

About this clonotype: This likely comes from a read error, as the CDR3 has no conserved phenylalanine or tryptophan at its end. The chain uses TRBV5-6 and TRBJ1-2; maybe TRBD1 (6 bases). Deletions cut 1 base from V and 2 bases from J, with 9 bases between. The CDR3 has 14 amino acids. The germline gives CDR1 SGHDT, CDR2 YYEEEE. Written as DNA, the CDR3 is TGTGCCAGCAGCTTGTTAACAGGGAACTATGGCTACACCCTC. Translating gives CASSLLTGNYGYTL.

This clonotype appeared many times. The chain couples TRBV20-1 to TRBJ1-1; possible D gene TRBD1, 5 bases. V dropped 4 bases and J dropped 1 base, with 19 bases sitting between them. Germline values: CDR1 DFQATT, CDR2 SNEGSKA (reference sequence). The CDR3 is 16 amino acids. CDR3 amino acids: CSAMAGAFYPNTEAFF. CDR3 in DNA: TGCAGTGCTATGGCCGGGGCCTTTTACCCGAACACTGAAGCTTTCTTT.

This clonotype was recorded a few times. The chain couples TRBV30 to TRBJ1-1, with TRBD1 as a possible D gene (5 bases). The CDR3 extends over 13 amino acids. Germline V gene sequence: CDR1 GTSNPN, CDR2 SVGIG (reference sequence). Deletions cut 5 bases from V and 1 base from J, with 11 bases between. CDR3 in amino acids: CAWGYQGNTEAFF. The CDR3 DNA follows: TGTGCCTGGGGTTACCAGGGGAACACTGAAGCTTTCTTT.

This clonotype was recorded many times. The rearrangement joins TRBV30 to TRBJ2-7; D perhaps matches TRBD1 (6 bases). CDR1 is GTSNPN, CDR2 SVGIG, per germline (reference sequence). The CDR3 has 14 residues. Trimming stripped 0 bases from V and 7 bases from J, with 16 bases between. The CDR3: CAWSVTGTLGEQYF. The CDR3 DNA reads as TGTGCCTGGAGTGTAACGGGGACATTGGGGGAGCAGTACTTC.

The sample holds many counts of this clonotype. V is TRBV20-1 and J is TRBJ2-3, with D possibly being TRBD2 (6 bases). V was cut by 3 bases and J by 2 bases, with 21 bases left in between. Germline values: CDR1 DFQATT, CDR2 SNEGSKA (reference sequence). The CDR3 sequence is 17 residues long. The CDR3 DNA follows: TGCAGTGCTAGCAGAACTGGGGCGTGGGGGGACACAGATACGCAGTATTTT. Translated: CSASRTGAWGDTDTQYF.

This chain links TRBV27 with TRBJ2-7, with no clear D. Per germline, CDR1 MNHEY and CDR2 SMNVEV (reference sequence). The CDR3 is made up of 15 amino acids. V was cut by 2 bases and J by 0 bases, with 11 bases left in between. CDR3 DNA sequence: TGTGCCAGCAGTTTAGGGGTCTCCCTCTCCTACGAGCAGTACTTC. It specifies CASSLGVSLSYEQYF.

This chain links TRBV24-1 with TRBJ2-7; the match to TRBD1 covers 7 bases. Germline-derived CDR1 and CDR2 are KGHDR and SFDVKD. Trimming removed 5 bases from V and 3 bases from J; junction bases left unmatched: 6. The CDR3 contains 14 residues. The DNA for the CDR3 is TGTGCCACCAGTGGTCGGGACAGTTACTACGAGCAGTACTTC. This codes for CATSGRDSYYEQYF.

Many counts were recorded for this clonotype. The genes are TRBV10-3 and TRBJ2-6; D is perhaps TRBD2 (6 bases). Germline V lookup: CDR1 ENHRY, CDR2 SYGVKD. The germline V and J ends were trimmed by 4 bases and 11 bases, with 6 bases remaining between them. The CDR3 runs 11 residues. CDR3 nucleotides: TGTGCCATCAGTGGGGGGGACGTCCTGACTTTC. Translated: CAISGGDVLTF.

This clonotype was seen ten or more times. The CDR3 nucleotides read TGTGCCAGCAGTTACTCGGGGGGCTATACTGAAGCTTTCTTT. This translates into CASSYSGGYTEAFF. The chain joins TRBV6-5 to TRBJ1-1; tentatively, D is TRBD1 (6 bases). Germline V gives CDR1 MNHEY, CDR2 SVGAGI. V lost 0 bases and J lost 5, with 10 bases in between. The CDR3 runs to 14 residues.

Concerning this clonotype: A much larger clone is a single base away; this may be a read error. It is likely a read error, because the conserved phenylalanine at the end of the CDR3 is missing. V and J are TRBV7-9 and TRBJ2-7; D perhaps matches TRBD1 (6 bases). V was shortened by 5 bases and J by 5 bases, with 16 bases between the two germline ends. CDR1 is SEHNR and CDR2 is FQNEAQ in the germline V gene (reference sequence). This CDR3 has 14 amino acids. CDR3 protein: CASSRTETGHEQYS. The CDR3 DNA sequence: TGTGCCAGCAGCCGGACCGAGACAGGCCACGAGCAGTACTCC.

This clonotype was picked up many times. This chain's CDR3 is CASSTGQGALMNTEAFF. CDR3 bases: TGCGCCAGCAGCACCGGACAGGGGGCTCTCATGAACACTGAAGCTTTCTTT. The chain links TRBV5-1 to TRBJ1-1; 11 bases agree with TRBD1. This CDR3 region has 17 residues. The ends lost 4 bases at V and 0 bases at J; junction bases unmatched: 8. Germline loops: CDR1 SGHRS, CDR2 YFSETQ.

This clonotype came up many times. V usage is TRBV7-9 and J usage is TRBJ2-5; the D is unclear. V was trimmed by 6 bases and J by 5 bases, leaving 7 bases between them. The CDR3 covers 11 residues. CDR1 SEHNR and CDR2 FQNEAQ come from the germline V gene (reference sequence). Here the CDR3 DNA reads TGTGCCAGCAGTCCGGCGGAGACCCAGTACTTC. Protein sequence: CASSPAETQYF.

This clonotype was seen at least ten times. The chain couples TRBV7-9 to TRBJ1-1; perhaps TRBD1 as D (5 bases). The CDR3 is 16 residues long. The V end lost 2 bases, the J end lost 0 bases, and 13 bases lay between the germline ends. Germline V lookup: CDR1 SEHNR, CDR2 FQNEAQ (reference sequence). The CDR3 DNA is TGTGCCAGCAGCTTACGGCAGGGAGAAATGAACACTGAAGCTTTCTTT. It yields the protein CASSLRQGEMNTEAFF. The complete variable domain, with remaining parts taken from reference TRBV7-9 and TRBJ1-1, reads DTGVSQNPRHKITKRGQNVTFRCDPISEHNRLYWYRQTLGQGPEFLTYFQNEAQLEKSRLLSDRFSAERPKGSFSTLEIQRTEQGDSAMYLCASSLRQGEMNTEAFFGQGTRLTVV.

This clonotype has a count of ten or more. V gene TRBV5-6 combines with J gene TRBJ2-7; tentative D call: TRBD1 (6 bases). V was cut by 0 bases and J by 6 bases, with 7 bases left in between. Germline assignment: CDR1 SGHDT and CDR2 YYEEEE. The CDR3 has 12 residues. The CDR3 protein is CASSLGDTEQYF. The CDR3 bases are TGTGCCAGCAGCTTGGGGGACACCGAGCAGTACTTC.

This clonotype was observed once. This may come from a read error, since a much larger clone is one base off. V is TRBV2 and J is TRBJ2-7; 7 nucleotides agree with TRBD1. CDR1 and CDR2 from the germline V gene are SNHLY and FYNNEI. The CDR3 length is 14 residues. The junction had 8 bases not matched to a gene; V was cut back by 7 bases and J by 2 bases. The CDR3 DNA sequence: TGTGCCAGCACTAGCACAGGGGCCCCCTACGAGCAGTACTTC. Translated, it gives CASTSTGAPYEQYF.

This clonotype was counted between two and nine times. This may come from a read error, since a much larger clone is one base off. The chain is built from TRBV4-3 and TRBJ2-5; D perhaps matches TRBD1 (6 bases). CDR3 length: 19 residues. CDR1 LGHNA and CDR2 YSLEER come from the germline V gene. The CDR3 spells CVSSQEAGAGSQPQETQYF. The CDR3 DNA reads TGCGTCAGCAGCCAAGAGGCAGGGGCTGGGTCCCAACCACAAGAGACCCAGTACTTC.

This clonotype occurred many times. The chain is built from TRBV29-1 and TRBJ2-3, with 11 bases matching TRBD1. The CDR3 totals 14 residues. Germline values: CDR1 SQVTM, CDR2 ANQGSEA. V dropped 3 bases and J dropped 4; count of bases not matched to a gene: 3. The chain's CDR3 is CSVEGTGGSDTQYF. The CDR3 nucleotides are TGCAGCGTTGAGGGGACAGGGGGTTCAGATACGCAGTATTTT.